The clone carrying this TCR beta chain showed up just a few times. This record comes from a study of T cell changes during pregnancy in multiple sclerosis. Germline CDR1 is MGHRA and CDR2 is YSYEKL. CDR3 length: 16 residues. Trimming left V 1 base short and J 4 bases short, with 14 bases between. Measured with immunoSEQ multiplex PCR; TCRdb has only the in-frame clones, and not every one. The data show roughly 50,000 clones, approximately 90% seen once. This TCR was sampled from a female donor with multiple sclerosis, enrolled in a pregnancy study. Sequencing was performed on CD4+ T cells from peripheral blood mononuclear cells, taken after pregnancy. The chain employs TRBV4-1 and TRBJ1-5; unclear D gene. This CDR3 is CASSQARGGQNQPQHF. The CDR3 bases are TGCGCCAGCAGCCAAGCACGGGGTGGCCAGAATCAGCCCCAGCATTTT.